This T cell receptor (beta chain) emerged from a study of blood T cell repertoires in COVID-19. Across the study: Samples representing acute and convalescent COVID-19 were sourced from the United States, Italy and Spain.

The participants were between about 18 and 90 years old and came from some 23 US areas. Allocation to cohorts depended on clinical history reported by the participants. V trimming: 5 bases; J trimming: 6 bases; junction bases outside the gene matches: 7. Germline assignment: CDR1 MDHEN and CDR2 SYDVKM. The CDR3 consists of 15 residues. Data came from immunoSEQ multiplex PCR; TCRdb stores just in-frame clones and leaves some out. Of around 160,000 clones listed, around four fifths were seen once; the top ten hold approximately 13%. The material sequenced was PBMCs or T cells enriched from blood (not recorded which). The origin of this receptor is a woman between 55 and 75 years old who had recovered from COVID-19. The chain uses TRBV28 and TRBJ2-2; 9 bases align to TRBD2. The CDR3 sequence: CASSLSGRIAGELFF. CDR3 coding DNA: TGTGCCAGCAGTCTTAGCGGGAGAATCGCCGGGGAGCTGTTTTTT.